These 19 T cell receptor beta chains were sequenced from one sample in a study of cytomegalovirus exposure and HLA in healthy donors. The PCR contained 60 Vbeta and 13 Jbeta primers. Clones were read by immunoSEQ multiplex PCR, and TCRdb kept only the in-frame ones, dropping some. Counted here are about 90,000 clones, approximately 84% occurring once; the ten biggest clones make up 2.1%. Sequenced material: PBMCs. The receptors were gathered from a man aged 18 to 35 in good health and CMV-seronegative.

This clone was recorded once. The V and J genes are TRBV29-1 and TRBJ1-1, with TRBD1 matching over 10 bases. CDR3 size: 13 residues. Losses at the gene ends were 2 bases for V and 8 bases for J; bases not matched to a gene: 5. Germline-derived CDR1 and CDR2 are SQVTM and ANQGSEA. The CDR3 sequence: CSVERDRGVEAFF. In nucleotides, the CDR3 is TGCAGCGTTGAAAGGGACAGGGGTGTGGAAGCTTTCTTT.

This chain uses TRBV7-9 with TRBJ2-7, with a tentative D call TRBD2 (6 bases). Germline V gives CDR1 SEHNR, CDR2 FQNEAQ (reference sequence). The length of the CDR3 is 16 residues. V lost 2 bases to trimming and J lost 4 bases, with 18 bases between them. The CDR3: CASSLIVPGASYEQYF. The DNA of the CDR3 is TGTGCCAGCAGCTTAATAGTCCCGGGAGCGAGTTACGAGCAGTACTTC.

The chain combines TRBV7-9 with TRBJ1-1, with D possibly matching TRBD1 (6 bases). Trimming removed 3 bases from V and 12 bases from J, with 11 bases in between. CDR1 SEHNR and CDR2 FQNEAQ come from the germline V gene (reference sequence). The CDR3 sequence is 11 residues long. The CDR3 DNA reads as TGTGCCAGCAGCTTGGGCGACAGGTCTTTCTTT. Protein product: CASSLGDRSFF.

This clone was seen only a few times. The chain carries TRBV30 and TRBJ2-4; 11 positions agree with TRBD2. The J segment lost 2 bases and the V segment lost 4 bases, leaving 10 bases of the junction unmatched. CDR3 length: 17 residues. The V gene's germline CDR1 is GTSNPN and CDR2 SVGIG (reference sequence). The CDR3 sequence is CAWMRTGTSGPKNIQYF. CDR3 DNA sequence: TGTGCCTGGATGCGGACCGGGACTAGCGGCCCCAAAAACATTCAGTACTTC. Drawing the rest from reference TRBV30 and TRBJ2-4, the complete variable domain is SQTIHQWPATLVQPVGSPLSLECTVEGTSNPNLYWYRQAAGRGLQLLFYSVGIGQISSEVPQNLSASRPQDRQFILSSKKLLLSDSGFYLCAWMRTGTSGPKNIQYFGAGTRLSVL.

The V gene is TRBV7-2, the J gene TRBJ2-5; 12 nucleotides agree with TRBD2. CDR3 length equals 16 residues. Germline V CDR1 and CDR2: SGHTA, FQGNSA. Trimming at V came to 5 bases and at J to 2 bases, leaving 6 bases not matched to a gene. CDR3 protein: CASSHLGLAGQETQYF. The CDR3 DNA reads TGTGCCAGCAGCCACCTAGGACTAGCGGGACAAGAGACCCAGTACTTC.

The chain has TRBV7-6 and TRBJ2-7; 9 bases agree with TRBD1. The CDR3 loop spans 16 amino acids. Germline CDR1 and CDR2: SGHVS and FNYEAQ. Germline trimming cut 5 bases from V and 0 bases from J; bases unmatched to any gene: 8. This CDR3 is CASSPRETGGSYEQYF. DNA of the CDR3: TGTGCCAGCAGCCCAAGGGAGACAGGGGGCTCCTACGAGCAGTACTTC.

The chain carries TRBV10-1 and TRBJ1-5, with 8 nucleotides matching TRBD1. Trimming at V came to 6 bases and at J to 11 bases, leaving 12 bases not matched to a gene. This CDR3 contains 14 residues. Germline V gives CDR1 WNHNN, CDR2 SYGVQD (reference sequence). CDR3 DNA: TGCGCCAGCAGACGACAGGGGCCCCTCGGGGCCCAGCATTTT. It codes for CASRRQGPLGAQHF.

This clone was observed a single time. CDR3 protein: CASTRGTYTDTQYF. The CDR3 nucleotides are TGTGCCAGCACCCGCGGCACCTACACAGATACGCAGTATTTT. The chain employs TRBV9 and TRBJ2-3; no clear D gene. CDR3 length: 14 amino acids. Germline CDR1 and CDR2: SGDLS and YYNGEE. V dropped 6 bases and J dropped 2 bases, with 13 bases sitting between them.

V usage is TRBV6-1 and J usage is TRBJ1-2; TRBD1 agrees at 8 bases. CDR1 MNHNS and CDR2 SASEGT come from the germline V gene. Unmatched junction bases numbered 7, after V lost 7 bases and J lost 0 bases. The CDR3 consists of 15 residues. As DNA, the CDR3 is TGTGCCAGCAAAGACAGGGGACGGGCTAACTATGGCTACACCTTC. It is translated as CASKDRGRANYGYTF.

The V and J genes are TRBV28 and TRBJ1-4, with 7 bases fitting TRBD1. Germline CDR1 reads MDHEN; CDR2 reads SYDVKM. J gave up 3 bases and V 6 bases, and 1 base lay outside the gene matches. This CDR3 spans 13 amino acids. This CDR3 reads CASRGTANEKLFF. The CDR3 bases are TGTGCCAGCAGGGGGACAGCTAATGAAAAACTGTTTTTT.

The rearrangement joins TRBV10-2 to TRBJ2-7; 7 bases fit TRBD2. V lost 8 bases, J lost 1 base, and 5 bases stayed unmatched. CDR3 size: 13 residues. Germline assignment: CDR1 WSHSY and CDR2 SAAADI. The CDR3 region is CASVGSGSYEQYF. In DNA, the CDR3 is TGCGCCAGCGTCGGTAGCGGGTCCTACGAGCAGTACTTC.

The chain joins TRBV14 to TRBJ2-1, with 10 bases that match TRBD1. CDR1 is SGHDN and CDR2 is FVKESK in the germline V gene. The trim removed 3 bases at V and 6 bases at J, leaving 14 bases unmatched. The CDR3 contains 18 residues. CDR3 residues: CASSHLPVGTGDGNEQFF. CDR3 nucleotide sequence: TGTGCCAGCAGCCATCTTCCGGTTGGGACAGGGGACGGCAATGAGCAGTTCTTC.

Notes on this clone: The junction and the germline gene differ at one end; a read error may be behind it. The chain couples TRBV7-7 to TRBJ2-1, with TRBD2 matching over 11 bases. The CDR3 loop spans 15 amino acids. Germline CDR1 is SSHAT and CDR2 is FNYEAQ (reference sequence). The CDR3 DNA reads TGTGCTAGCAGCTTGACTAGCGGGGATTACAATGAGCAGTTCTTC. It encodes CASSLTSGDYNEQFF.

The V gene is TRBV10-2, the J gene TRBJ2-1; maybe TRBD1 (6 bases). From germline, CDR1 is WSHSY and CDR2 SAAADI. The ends were cut back, 4 bases at V and 1 base at J, with 11 bases in the middle. This CDR3 spans 15 amino acids. In DNA form, the CDR3 reads TGCGCCAGCAGTGTGGGGGCAGGATCCTACAATGAGCAGTTCTTC. It specifies CASSVGAGSYNEQFF.

The gene calls are TRBV7-9 and TRBJ2-5; D is possibly TRBD2 (6 bases). Trimming removed 4 bases at V and 0 bases at J, with 9 bases between. Per the germline V gene, CDR1 is SEHNR and CDR2 is FQNEAQ (reference sequence). This CDR3 has 14 amino acids. In DNA, the CDR3 is TGTGCCAGCAGCTCCGGGACTTACCAAGAGACCCAGTACTTC. It yields the protein CASSSGTYQETQYF. Variable domain in full (rest from reference TRBV7-9 and TRBJ2-5): DTGVSQNPRHKITKRGQNVTFRCDPISEHNRLYWYRQTLGQGPEFLTYFQNEAQLEKSRLLSDRFSAERPKGSFSTLEIQRTEQGDSAMYLCASSSGTYQETQYFGPGTRLLVL.

The chain carries TRBV11-3 and TRBJ2-6, with TRBD1 matching over 7 bases. V was pared by 4 bases and J by 0 bases, with 6 bases of the junction left unmatched. The CDR3 runs 17 residues. The germline V gene has CDR1 SGHNT and CDR2 YENEEA. CDR3 in DNA: TGTGCCAGCAGCTCAGAGGGGGCTAGCTCTGGGGCCAACGTCCTGACTTTC. This translates into CASSSEGASSGANVLTF. Looking up the rest from reference TRBV11-3 and TRBJ2-6 gives the full variable domain: EAGVVQSPRYKIIEKKQPVAFWCNPISGHNTLYWYLQNLGQGPELLIRYENEEAVDDSQLPKDRFSAERLKGVDSTLKIQPAELGDSAVYLCASSSEGASSGANVLTFGAGSRLTVL.

J is TRBJ2-1 and V is TRBV6-1; 8 nucleotides match TRBD1. Losses at the gene ends were 6 bases for V and 4 bases for J; bases not matched to a gene: 5. The germline V gene has CDR1 MNHNS and CDR2 SASEGT. The CDR3 contains 14 residues. CDR3 residues: CASSPGTGYNEQFF. The CDR3 coding sequence is TGTGCCAGCAGCCCCGGGACAGGATACAATGAGCAGTTCTTC.

In its sample, this clone was seen once. This sequence joins TRBV28 and TRBJ1-3; D ambiguous. This CDR3 is 16 amino acids long. Germline lookup yields CDR1 MDHEN and CDR2 SYDVKM. V lost 6 bases, J lost 0 bases, and 15 bases lay in between. CDR3 region: CASSPFGGDSGNTIYF. CDR3 DNA: TGTGCCAGCAGCCCGTTCGGCGGAGACTCTGGAAACACCATATATTTT.

CDR3 sequence reads: CASSFPGWSASGPRELFF. The DNA for the CDR3 is TGTGCCAGCAGTTTCCCAGGGTGGTCGGCTAGCGGTCCCAGGGAGCTGTTTTTT. The V gene is TRBV28, the J gene TRBJ2-2; 7 positions match TRBD2. Germline V lookup: CDR1 MDHEN, CDR2 SYDVKM. J was trimmed by 9 bases and V by 3 bases; bases with no gene match: 19. CDR3 length: 18 amino acids. Variable domain in full (rest from reference TRBV28 and TRBJ2-2): DVKVTQSSRYLVKRTGEKVFLECVQDMDHENMFWYRQDPGLGLRLIYFSYDVKMKEKGDIPEGYSVSREKKERFSLILESASTNQTSMYLCASSFPGWSASGPRELFFGEGSRLTVL.